This TCR beta chain was retrieved from a study of read filtering for tumor transcriptome and immune sequencing. From approximately 430 ng of RNA, a library with molecular barcoded alpha/delta and beta/gamma adaptors was made. TCRdb re-called the reads with MiXCR, one entry per CDR3 protein. Of 25,000 to 35,000 distinct CDR3 sequences listed, around an eighth were seen once; the top ten hold roughly two fifths. Germline CDR1 MNHEY, CDR2 SVGAGI. This CDR3 is built from 15 residues. Deletions cut 3 bases from V and 3 bases from J, with 15 bases between. This TCR was sampled from a donor aged 40 or over with multiple myeloma. This chain joins TRBV6-5 and TRBJ2-7; the D is unclear. The sequencing sample was made of a population of CD138-negative cells sorted from bone marrow. The CDR3 DNA follows: TGTGCCAGCAGTTATTCGAGAGACAAGGTCTACGAGCAGTACTTC. Translation: CASSYSRDKVYEQYF.